The 29 T cell receptor beta chains reported below all come from one sample, sequenced in a study of T cell responses to AZD1222 COVID-19 vaccine. Generated by immunoSEQ multiplex PCR, the TCRdb table keeps only in-frame clones and is missing some. The profile shows roughly 80,000 clones, 75% to 95% of them singletons. The source material was peripheral blood, sampled 28 days after the second AZD1222 dose. These receptors were obtained from an adult who received the AZD1222 COVID-19 vaccine.

The chain couples TRBV6-5 to TRBJ2-1; 14 nucleotides match TRBD2. The CDR3 totals 15 residues. Germline values: CDR1 MNHEY, CDR2 SVGAGI. With V trimmed by 11 bases and J by 9 bases, 12 bases remained unmatched. CDR3 sequence: CAANPGLAGVGEQFF. As DNA, the CDR3 is TGTGCCGCCAACCCGGGACTAGCGGGAGTGGGTGAGCAGTTCTTC.

A note on this clone: A junction boundary mismatches the germline segment, possibly from a read error. The V gene is TRBV7-7, the J gene TRBJ2-7; TRBD1 is a possible D gene (5 bases). Germline lookup yields CDR1 SSHAT and CDR2 FNYEAQ (reference sequence). The CDR3 runs 15 residues. The CDR3 region is CASSPDSSSSYEQYF. The CDR3 nucleotides read TGTGCTAGCAGTCCTGACAGTTCAAGCTCCTACGAGCAGTACTTC. Using reference TRBV7-7 and TRBJ2-7 for the parts outside the CDR3, the full variable domain is GAGVSQSPRYKVTKRGQDVTLRCDPISSHATLYWYQQALGQGPEFLTYFNYEAQPDKSGLPSDRFSAERPEGSISTLTIQRTEQRDSAMYRCASSPDSSSSYEQYFGPGTRLTVT.

V gene TRBV28 combines with J gene TRBJ1-2; the D gene is possibly TRBD1 (6 bases). The CDR3 length is 13 residues. Trimming took off 9 bases at V and 0 bases at J, with 11 bases between the two ends. Germline lookup yields CDR1 MDHEN and CDR2 SYDVKM. The CDR3 sequence: CASGTPANYGYTF. In DNA, the CDR3 is TGTGCCAGTGGGACACCCGCTAACTATGGCTACACCTTC.

This sequence joins TRBV19 and TRBJ1-1; the D gene is possibly TRBD1 (5 bases). The germline gives CDR1 LNHDA, CDR2 SQIVND (reference sequence). The V gene lost 4 bases and the J gene lost 6 bases, with 12 bases spanning the gap. The CDR3 has 13 residues. The CDR3 DNA is TGTGCCAGTAGTAGAAATCAGGGCGCTGAAGCTTTCTTT. Protein sequence: CASSRNQGAEAFF.

The J gene is TRBJ2-1, the V gene TRBV7-6, with 10 positions matching TRBD2. Germline CDR1 and CDR2: SGHVS and FNYEAQ. V shed 5 bases, J shed 9 bases, and the junction held 7 bases outside the gene matches. This CDR3 is built from 14 residues. In nucleotides, the CDR3 is TGTGCCAGCAGCCCCCTAGCGGGAGCGGGTGAGCAGTTCTTC. The encoded protein is CASSPLAGAGEQFF. The complete variable domain, with remaining parts taken from reference TRBV7-6 and TRBJ2-1, reads GAGVSQSPRYKVTKRGQDVALRCDPISGHVSLYWYRQALGQGPEFLTYFNYEAQQDKSGLPNDRFSAERPEGSISTLTIQRTEQRDSAMYRCASSPLAGAGEQFFGPGTRLTVL.

The rearrangement uses TRBV11-2 and TRBJ2-3; D gene uncertain. V was trimmed by 3 bases and J by 2 bases, leaving 6 bases between them. The CDR3 length is 13 residues. Germline V gene lookup returns CDR1 SGHAT and CDR2 FQNNGV. The CDR3 sequence is CASSLDATDTQYF. In nucleotides, the CDR3 is TGTGCCAGCAGCTTGGATGCCACAGATACGCAGTATTTT.

The chain recombines TRBV5-1 with TRBJ2-5; no clear D. This CDR3 comprises 12 residues. Germline CDR1 and CDR2: SGHRS and YFSETQ. V lost 0 bases to trimming and J lost 2 bases, with 2 bases between them. The CDR3 sequence is CASSLEQETQYF. The CDR3 DNA sequence: TGCGCCAGCAGCTTGGAGCAAGAGACCCAGTACTTC.

This chain uses TRBV11-2 with TRBJ2-5; 7 nucleotides line up with TRBD2. The CDR3 extends over 14 amino acids. Trimming cost V 1 base and J 1 base; bases outside gene matches: 0. CDR1 is SGHAT, CDR2 FQNNGV, per germline. This chain's CDR3 is CASSLAGGQETQYF. CDR3 DNA sequence: TGTGCCAGCAGCTTAGCGGGAGGCCAAGAGACCCAGTACTTC.

The V gene is TRBV28, the J gene TRBJ1-4, with D unclear. This CDR3 spans 14 amino acids. Trimming cost V 3 bases and J 0 bases, with 5 bases left between them. CDR1 is MDHEN and CDR2 is SYDVKM in the germline V gene. The CDR3 region has the DNA TGTGCCAGCAGTTTGGCCACAACTAATGAAAAACTGTTTTTT. Encoded protein: CASSLATTNEKLFF.

The chain joins TRBV5-1 to TRBJ2-5, with 10 bases aligning to TRBD1. The CDR3 is 16 residues long. Germline CDR1 is SGHRS and CDR2 is YFSETQ. V dropped 4 bases and J dropped 5; count of bases not matched to a gene: 11. CDR3 sequence reads: CASSPSRDRGVETQYF. The CDR3, as DNA: TGCGCCAGCAGCCCAAGCCGGGACAGGGGCGTGGAGACCCAGTACTTC.

The chain carries TRBV3-1 (or the pseudogene TRBV3-2) and TRBJ2-2, with D unclear. The CDR3 consists of 16 residues. Trimming removed 4 bases from V and 7 bases from J, with 19 bases in between. Germline V gives CDR1 LGHDT, CDR2 YNNKEL (reference sequence). CDR3 protein: CASSRLPGPGDGELFF. Written as DNA, the CDR3 is TGTGCCAGCAGCCGACTTCCGGGCCCTGGGGACGGGGAGCTGTTTTTT.

The chain combines TRBV19 with TRBJ1-4, with 10 bases aligning to TRBD1. The V gene end was trimmed by 5 bases and the J gene end by 8 bases; junction bases not matched to a gene: 8. The CDR3 loop spans 15 amino acids. Germline CDR1 LNHDA, CDR2 SQIVND (reference sequence). CDR3 DNA sequence: TGTGCCAGTAGTCCAAGGGGGACAGGGGACGAAAAACTGTTTTTT. This codes for CASSPRGTGDEKLFF.

This clone was detected once. V gene TRBV4-2 combines with J gene TRBJ2-7, with TRBD1 as a possible D gene (6 bases). V shed 4 bases and J shed 1 base, with 11 bases lying between them. Germline lookup yields CDR1 LGHNA and CDR2 YNFKEQ. The CDR3 consists of 14 residues. Written as DNA, the CDR3 is TGTGCCAGCAGCCTCTTCCAGGGGTCCTACGAGCAGTACTTC. Translated: CASSLFQGSYEQYF.

The V gene is TRBV5-4, the J gene TRBJ2-1; the match to TRBD2 covers 8 bases. The CDR3 contains 17 residues. Losses at the gene ends were 3 bases for V and 0 bases for J; bases not matched to a gene: 8. The germline V gene has CDR1 SGHNT and CDR2 YYREEE (reference sequence). The CDR3, as DNA: TGTGCCAGCAGCTCGGCTAGCGGGCCTGCCTCCTACAATGAGCAGTTCTTC. Residues: CASSSASGPASYNEQFF.

The chain joins TRBV12-3 or TRBV12-4 to TRBJ1-1, with a tentative D call TRBD1 (5 bases). CDR3 size: 13 residues. Trimming removed 3 bases from V and 4 bases from J, with 9 bases in between. The CDR3, as DNA: TGTGCCAGCAGTTTGTTCGGGGCCACTGAAGCTTTCTTT. Translated: CASSLFGATEAFF.

The J gene is TRBJ1-2, the V gene TRBV28; tentative D call: TRBD1 (5 bases). V was trimmed by 8 bases and J by 5 bases, leaving 9 bases between them. The CDR3 covers 11 residues. Germline V CDR1 and CDR2: MDHEN, SYDVKM. CDR3 protein: CASRGGYGYTF. The CDR3 bases are TGTGCCAGCCGGGGGGGTTATGGCTACACCTTC.

This CDR3 reads CASSAGQIGNTIYF. The CDR3 nucleotides read TGTGCCAGCTCAGCAGGACAGATTGGAAACACCATATATTTT. This rearrangement joins TRBV18 to TRBJ1-3, with D possibly matching TRBD1 (6 bases). Trimming shortened V by 5 bases and J by 3 bases, and 11 bases separated the two germline ends. The CDR3 length is 14 residues. CDR1 KGHSH and CDR2 LQKENI come from the germline V gene.

This clone was detected only once. This chain uses TRBV7-2 with TRBJ1-5, with 7 bases matching TRBD1. The CDR3 contains 16 residues. J gave up 7 bases and V 3 bases, and 12 bases lay outside the gene matches. CDR1 and CDR2 (germline): SGHTA, FQGNSA. The chain's CDR3 is CASSLGGSGQRQPQHF. The CDR3 DNA reads TGTGCCAGCAGCTTGGGGGGTTCGGGACAGCGACAGCCCCAGCATTTT.

CDR3 DNA sequence: TGTGCCAGCAGCCAAGGAAATAGCGGAAGCACAGATACGCAGTATTTT. Its protein is CASSQGNSGSTDTQYF. The V and J genes are TRBV4-2 and TRBJ2-3, with a possible D match to TRBD2 (6 bases). V lost 1 base, J lost 0 bases, and 11 bases lay in between. The CDR3 covers 16 residues. CDR1 and CDR2 from the germline V gene are LGHNA and YNFKEQ.

This chain connects TRBV3-1 (or the pseudogene TRBV3-2) to TRBJ1-5; D not resolved. Germline CDR1 reads LGHDT; CDR2 reads YNNKEL (reference sequence). The CDR3 has 14 residues. Trimming removed 4 bases at V and 4 bases at J, with 11 bases between. CDR3 DNA sequence: TGTGCCAGCAGCCGGGAGGTGGGGAATCAGCCCCAGCATTTT. Translation: CASSREVGNQPQHF.

The chain is built from TRBV7-2 and TRBJ1-5; D may be TRBD1 (5 bases). The CDR3 contains 16 residues. The V end was cut by 3 bases, the J end by 2 bases, with 14 bases between. Germline V gives CDR1 SGHTA, CDR2 FQGNSA. The CDR3 DNA reads TGTGCCAGCAGCTTCGGGGGTATCTTGGGCAATCAGCCCCAGCATTTT. Amino acid sequence: CASSFGGILGNQPQHF.

This chain joins TRBV4-1 and TRBJ2-1; D might be TRBD2 (5 bases). The germline V and J ends were trimmed by 0 bases and 1 base, with 7 bases remaining between them. CDR3 length equals 15 residues. Germline CDR1 MGHRA, CDR2 YSYEKL. The CDR3: CASSQEGVSYNEQFF. Here the CDR3 DNA reads TGCGCCAGCAGCCAAGAGGGAGTTTCCTACAATGAGCAGTTCTTC.

This chain links TRBV3-1 (or the pseudogene TRBV3-2) with TRBJ1-6, with 8 bases identical to TRBD1. Germline CDR1 LGHDT, CDR2 YNNKEL (reference sequence). The trim removed 4 bases at V and 7 bases at J, leaving 9 bases unmatched. The CDR3 loop spans 16 amino acids. CDR3 DNA sequence: TGTGCCAGCAGCCTTGGGACAGGAGGAGCAAATTCACCCCTCCACTTT. As protein: CASSLGTGGANSPLHF.

This chain's CDR3 is CASSPSGTSLYEQYF. CDR3 sequence (DNA): TGTGCCAGCTCACCGTCCGGGACTAGCCTATACGAGCAGTACTTC. The chain employs TRBV18 and TRBJ2-7; 9 positions agree with TRBD2. CDR3 length equals 15 residues. In germline, CDR1 is KGHSH, CDR2 LQKENI. V lost 3 bases and J lost 4; bases outside the gene matches: 7.

V gene TRBV27 combines with J gene TRBJ1-6; TRBD1 might be the D (6 bases). This CDR3 is 12 amino acids long. Germline-derived CDR1 and CDR2 are MNHEY and SMNVEV (reference sequence). Trimming shortened V by 8 bases and J by 10 bases, and 12 bases separated the two germline ends. CDR3 protein: CASSGVGSPLHF. In DNA form, the CDR3 reads TGTGCCAGCTCAGGGGTCGGGTCACCCCTCCACTTT.

The chain links TRBV19 to TRBJ1-1; 8 bases align to TRBD1. The trim removed 4 bases at V and 5 bases at J, leaving 3 bases unmatched. The CDR3 consists of 13 residues. From germline, CDR1 is LNHDA and CDR2 SQIVND (reference sequence). CDR3 sequence reads: CASSRQGRTEAFF. The DNA for the CDR3 is TGTGCCAGTAGTAGACAGGGGCGAACTGAAGCTTTCTTT. Filled out from reference TRBV19 and TRBJ1-1, the complete variable domain reads DGGITQSPKYLFRKEGQNVTLSCEQNLNHDAMYWYRQDPGQGLRLIYYSQIVNDFQKGDIAEGYSVSREKKESFPLTVTSAQKNPTAFYLCASSRQGRTEAFFGQGTRLTVV.

This clone was counted between two and nine times. CDR3 bases: TGTGCCAGCAGTTACGGGTCTGGGGGGGGCTATGGCTACACCTTC. This gives the protein CASSYGSGGGYGYTF. This chain links TRBV6-5 with TRBJ1-2, with D tentatively TRBD1 (5 bases). Germline-derived CDR1 and CDR2 are MNHEY and SVGAGI. This CDR3 spans 15 amino acids. Between the trimmed V and J ends, which lost 2 bases and 4 bases, there was a span of 14 bases.

Comments on this clone: The junction and the germline gene differ at one end; a read error may be behind it. V is TRBV2 and J is TRBJ1-5; D is ambiguous. The CDR3 length is 14 residues. Per the germline V gene, CDR1 is SNHLY and CDR2 is FYNNEI. CDR3: CASSEALSYQPQHF. The CDR3 DNA sequence: TGTGCCAGCAGTGAAGCGCTTAGCTATCAGCCCCAGCATTTT.

The chain employs TRBV6-1 and TRBJ1-5; possible D gene TRBD1, 5 bases. The germline V and J ends were trimmed by 4 bases and 3 bases, with 19 bases remaining between them. Per the germline V gene, CDR1 is MNHNS and CDR2 is SASEGT. The CDR3 sequence is 17 residues long. The CDR3 sequence is CASSGVRGATYNQPQHF. Here the CDR3 DNA reads TGTGCCAGCAGTGGAGTGCGGGGCGCAACGTACAATCAGCCCCAGCATTTT.